Presented here are 21 T cell receptor beta chains from one specimen sequenced in a study of T cell changes during pregnancy in multiple sclerosis. Assay used: immunoSEQ multiplex PCR; TCRdb lists only in-frame clones, some missing. The sample carries about 40,000 clones, 88% recorded once. The source material was CD4+ T cells from peripheral blood mononuclear cells, sampled before pregnancy. Source of these receptors: a female donor with multiple sclerosis, enrolled in a pregnancy study.

The J gene is TRBJ1-5, the V gene TRBV6-1, with TRBD1 identical over 8 bases. The ends lost 8 bases at V and 2 bases at J; junction bases unmatched: 5. The CDR3 runs 14 residues. From germline, CDR1 is MNHNS and CDR2 SASEGT. The CDR3 sequence: CASYKDRGNQPQHF. Written as DNA, the CDR3 is TGTGCCAGCTATAAGGACAGGGGCAATCAGCCCCAGCATTTT.

Worth noting for this clone: The junction differs from germline at one of its ends, possibly a read error. The sample holds other DNA sequences that translate to the same CDR3. V is TRBV5-1 and J is TRBJ2-2; D perhaps matches TRBD2 (5 bases). CDR1 is SGHRS and CDR2 is YFSETQ in the germline V gene. The length of the CDR3 is 16 residues. CDR3 sequence: CASSLYGSRNTGELFF. For the CDR3, the DNA is TGCGCCAGCAGCTTGTATGGTAGCAGGAACACCGGGGAGTTGTTTTTT.

This sequence joins TRBV28 and TRBJ2-1; D unresolved. V shed 1 base and J shed 4 bases, with 2 bases lying between them. This CDR3 spans 12 amino acids. Looked up from germline, CDR1 is MDHEN and CDR2 is SYDVKM. CDR3: CASSLSYNEQFF. The DNA for the CDR3 is TGTGCCAGCAGTTTATCATACAATGAGCAGTTCTTC.

This clone was recorded once. This chain uses TRBV19 with TRBJ1-1, with 8 positions matching TRBD1. Germline V lookup: CDR1 LNHDA, CDR2 SQIVND (reference sequence). The CDR3 covers 14 residues. Trimming removed 5 bases from V and 5 bases from J; junction bases left unmatched: 7. DNA for the CDR3: TGTGCCAGTAGTGCCGACAGGGGTTGGACTGAAGCTTTCTTT. Amino acid sequence: CASSADRGWTEAFF. The full variable domain, in which reference TRBV19 and TRBJ1-1 provide the parts outside the CDR3, is DGGITQSPKYLFRKEGQNVTLSCEQNLNHDAMYWYRQDPGQGLRLIYYSQIVNDFQKGDIAEGYSVSREKKESFPLTVTSAQKNPTAFYLCASSADRGWTEAFFGQGTRLTVV.

The chain couples TRBV28 to TRBJ2-5; 8 positions match TRBD2. From germline, CDR1 is MDHEN and CDR2 SYDVKM. There are 15 residues in the CDR3. Trimming cost V 5 bases and J 5 bases; bases outside gene matches: 10. In DNA, the CDR3 is TGTGCCAGCAGTATGCCGGGACTAGGGGGGGAGACCCAGTACTTC. Amino acid sequence: CASSMPGLGGETQYF.

This chain links TRBV6-5 with TRBJ2-7; 7 nucleotides agree with TRBD1. V lost 6 bases and J lost 8; bases outside the gene matches: 10. CDR1 and CDR2 (germline): MNHEY, SVGAGI. This CDR3 spans 13 amino acids. CDR3 nucleotide sequence: TGTGCCAGCAGGCTCGGACAGGACGGAAAGCAGTACTTC. This encodes CASRLGQDGKQYF.

This rearrangement joins TRBV5-1 to TRBJ2-1; the D gene is possibly TRBD2 (5 bases). The CDR3 extends over 13 amino acids. Looked up from germline, CDR1 is SGHRS and CDR2 is YFSETQ. Trimming stripped 7 bases from V and 5 bases from J, with 13 bases between. The CDR3 is CASATDWDNEQFF. The CDR3 DNA is TGCGCCAGCGCAACGGACTGGGACAATGAGCAGTTCTTC.

The chain recombines TRBV18 with TRBJ1-3; the D is unclear. Trimming removed 3 bases at V and 0 bases at J, with 15 bases between. The germline CDR1 and CDR2 sequences are KGHSH and LQKENI. The CDR3 spans 17 residues. The CDR3 region has the DNA TGTGCCAGCTCACCTGAGGCGGCGCTATTCTCTGGAAACACCATATATTTT. It is translated as CASSPEAALFSGNTIYF.

This rearrangement joins TRBV2 to TRBJ2-7, with 13 bases matching TRBD2. There are 16 residues in the CDR3. V shed 7 bases and J 3 bases; nucleotides not matched to a gene: 9. CDR1 is SNHLY and CDR2 is FYNNEI in the germline V gene. As DNA, the CDR3 is TGTGCCAGCACCGGGACTAGCGGGATGCTTGGCTACGAGCAGTACTTC. Residues: CASTGTSGMLGYEQYF.

This clone was counted between two and nine times. The chain combines TRBV13 with TRBJ2-7; TRBD1 matches 8 bases. The CDR3 totals 14 residues. Germline V lookup: CDR1 PRHDT, CDR2 FYEKMQ (reference sequence). V was clipped by 2 bases and J by 5 bases; unmatched bases: 5. The DNA of the CDR3 is TGTGCCAGCAGCTTAACAGGGGGAAACCACGAGCAGTACTTC. This codes for CASSLTGGNHEQYF.

The rearrangement links TRBV19 to TRBJ2-5; perhaps TRBD1 as D (5 bases). V lost 3 bases, J lost 5 bases, and 13 bases lay in between. The CDR3 sequence is 14 residues long. The germline V gene has CDR1 LNHDA and CDR2 SQIVND (reference sequence). The CDR3: CASSMMNRMETQYF. Written as DNA, the CDR3 is TGTGCCAGTAGTATGATGAACAGGATGGAGACCCAGTACTTC.

The V gene is TRBV5-1, the J gene TRBJ2-1; 8 bases map to TRBD2. This CDR3 is 18 amino acids long. Per germline, CDR1 SGHRS and CDR2 YFSETQ. V lost 1 base, J lost 2 bases, and 11 bases stayed unmatched. The CDR3 reads CASSLLRAGGGPYNEQFF. The CDR3 coding sequence is TGCGCCAGCAGCTTGCTTCGGGCGGGAGGAGGGCCCTACAATGAGCAGTTCTTC.

The chain employs TRBV14 and TRBJ2-7; 9 bases align to TRBD2. The CDR3 contains 15 residues. Germline V gene sequence: CDR1 SGHDN, CDR2 FVKESK. With 2 bases clipped from V and 4 bases from J, the junction kept 6 bases outside the gene matches. CDR3 nucleotides: TGTGCCAGCAGCCAAACCCTAAGCGGGAGGTACGAGCAGTACTTC. This codes for CASSQTLSGRYEQYF.

The V and J genes are TRBV7-2 and TRBJ2-7; D perhaps matches TRBD2 (5 bases). Germline assignment: CDR1 SGHTA and CDR2 FQGNSA. The V end was cut by 1 base, the J end by 6 bases, with 10 bases between. CDR3 size: 13 residues. The CDR3 loop reads CASSLGGLGEQYF. CDR3 DNA: TGTGCCAGCAGCTTAGGAGGGCTAGGCGAGCAGTACTTC.

V and J are TRBV7-6 and TRBJ2-2; 7 bases line up with TRBD2. V was pared by 3 bases and J by 2 bases, with 9 bases of the junction left unmatched. The V gene's germline CDR1 is SGHVS and CDR2 FNYEAQ. The CDR3 spans 17 residues. The CDR3 here is CASSLGPAGTNTGELFF. CDR3 bases: TGTGCCAGCAGCTTGGGACCAGCGGGGACTAACACCGGGGAGCTGTTTTTT. Supplemented by reference TRBV7-6 and TRBJ2-2, the full variable domain reads GAGVSQSPRYKVTKRGQDVALRCDPISGHVSLYWYRQALGQGPEFLTYFNYEAQQDKSGLPNDRFSAERPEGSISTLTIQRTEQRDSAMYRCASSLGPAGTNTGELFFGEGSRLTVL.

The genes are TRBV19 and TRBJ1-2, with D tentatively TRBD1 (5 bases). The CDR3 consists of 14 residues. Per the germline V gene, CDR1 is LNHDA and CDR2 is SQIVND (reference sequence). Trimming left V 5 bases short and J 7 bases short, with 17 bases between. This chain's CDR3 is CASSRQGGGIGYTF. CDR3 bases: TGTGCCAGTAGTCGTCAGGGAGGAGGTATTGGCTACACCTTC. The full variable domain, with the rest looked up from reference TRBV19 and TRBJ1-2, is DGGITQSPKYLFRKEGQNVTLSCEQNLNHDAMYWYRQDPGQGLRLIYYSQIVNDFQKGDIAEGYSVSREKKESFPLTVTSAQKNPTAFYLCASSRQGGGIGYTFGSGTRLTVV.

The J gene is TRBJ1-2, the V gene TRBV11-2; 7 positions match TRBD1. The germline CDR1 and CDR2 sequences are SGHAT and FQNNGV. The CDR3 runs to 13 residues. V dropped 1 base and J dropped 8; count of bases not matched to a gene: 4. DNA of the CDR3: TGTGCCAGCAGCTTAGCCCCAGGGGGGGGCTACACCTTC. Protein product: CASSLAPGGGYTF. The entire variable domain, with the rest obtained from reference TRBV11-2 and TRBJ1-2, is as follows: EAGVAQSPRYKIIEKRQSVAFWCNPISGHATLYWYQQILGQGPKLLIQFQNNGVVDDSQLPKDRFSAERLKGVDSTLKIQPAKLEDSAVYLCASSLAPGGGYTFGSGTRLTVV.

This chain uses TRBV28 with TRBJ2-7, with 10 positions matching TRBD1. The length of the CDR3 is 16 residues. CDR1 is MDHEN and CDR2 is SYDVKM in the germline V gene. V dropped 1 base and J dropped 5; count of bases not matched to a gene: 8. CDR3 protein: CASSLSSGTGDNEQYF. In DNA, the CDR3 is TGTGCCAGCAGTTTATCCTCCGGGACAGGGGACAACGAGCAGTACTTC.

The rearrangement joins TRBV7-6 to TRBJ2-7; 9 bases map to TRBD2. This CDR3 is 15 amino acids long. The ends lost 5 bases at V and 0 bases at J; junction bases unmatched: 5. From germline, CDR1 is SGHVS and CDR2 FNYEAQ. The CDR3 sequence: CASSRNSGSSYEQYF. The DNA for the CDR3 is TGTGCCAGCAGCCGTAATAGCGGGAGCTCCTACGAGCAGTACTTC.

The chain carries TRBV6-1 and TRBJ1-2; 7 bases agree with TRBD1. J was trimmed by 4 bases and V by 3 bases; bases with no gene match: 5. This CDR3 spans 14 amino acids. CDR1 and CDR2 from the germline V gene are MNHNS and SASEGT. The CDR3 DNA is TGTGCCAGCAGTGAGGCGGGACAGAGCTATGGCTACACCTTC. It encodes CASSEAGQSYGYTF.

The genes are TRBV30 and TRBJ2-1; 12 nucleotides agree with TRBD2. The CDR3 runs to 15 residues. Germline loops: CDR1 GTSNPN, CDR2 SVGIG (reference sequence). Trimming cost V 3 bases and J 2 bases; bases outside gene matches: 2. CDR3 bases: TGTGCCTGGAGCCGACTAGCGGGAGCCTACAATGAGCAGTTCTTC. Its translation is CAWSRLAGAYNEQFF.